This T cell receptor beta chain is drawn from a study of T-cell memory formation after mild COVID-19. V trimming: 1 base; J trimming: 6 bases; junction bases outside the gene matches: 1. There are 14 residues in the CDR3. Germline assignment: CDR1 SGHTA and CDR2 FQGNSA. One entry per CDR3 protein results from TCRdb running MiXCR on the 5' RACE reads. The sample has about 290,000 distinct CDR3 sequences; approximately 16% are singletons. This clonotype was seen more than once but under ten times. The rearrangement uses TRBV7-2 and TRBJ2-1, with TRBD2 matching over 9 bases. The material sequenced was PBMCs or a T cell subset sorted from them (not recorded which). This receptor was identified in a young man who had mild COVID-19 (a few samples of this study predate the infection). Cell type and time point are not known. CDR3 sequence reads: CASSLERGANEQFF. As DNA, the CDR3 is TGTGCCAGCAGCTTAGAGCGGGGGGCCAATGAGCAGTTCTTC. Supplemented by reference TRBV7-2 and TRBJ2-1, the full variable domain reads GAGVSQSPSNKVTEKGKDVELRCDPISGHTALYWYRQSLGQGLEFLIYFQGNSAPDKSGLPSDRFSAERTGGSVSTLTIQRTQQEDSAVYLCASSLERGANEQFFGPGTRLTVL.